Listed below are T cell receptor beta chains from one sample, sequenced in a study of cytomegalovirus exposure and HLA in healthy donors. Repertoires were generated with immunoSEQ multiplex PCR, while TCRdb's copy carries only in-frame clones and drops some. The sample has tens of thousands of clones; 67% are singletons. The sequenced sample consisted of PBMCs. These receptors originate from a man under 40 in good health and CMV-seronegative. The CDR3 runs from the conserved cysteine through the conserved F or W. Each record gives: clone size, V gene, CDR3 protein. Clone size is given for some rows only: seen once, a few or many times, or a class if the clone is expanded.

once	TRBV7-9	CASSLSGTVTETSTDTQYF
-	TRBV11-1	CASSFGGREQYF
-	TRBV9	CASSEGTDSYEQYF
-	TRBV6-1	CASRIPGQINQPQHF
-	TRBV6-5	CASSYFTGLPGELFF
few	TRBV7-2	CASSLVRSGSGEQFF
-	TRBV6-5	CASRTGTLKHFF
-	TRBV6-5	CASHQGVGGRPYF
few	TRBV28	CASSFVRGPSYEQYF
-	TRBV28	CASSFTGSSYEQYF
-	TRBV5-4	CASSLAGQALTGELFF
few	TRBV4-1	CASSQEGGLPSYEQYF
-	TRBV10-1	CASSESIGPNTEAFF
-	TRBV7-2	CASSKTGVGNYGYTF
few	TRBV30	CAWSVLGVNTEAFF
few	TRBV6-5	CASTRAGRSYEQYF
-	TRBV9	CASSPGYGQYF
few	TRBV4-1	CASSPGNYGYTF
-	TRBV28	CASSFSTGTGYGYTF
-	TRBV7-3	CASSYRRGETQYF
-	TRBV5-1	CASSLDTPTTSNYGYTF
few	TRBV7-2	CASSFWLGSGGGETQYF
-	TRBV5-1	CASSLSQGDHEQYF
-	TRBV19	CASRGQPPLNYGYTF
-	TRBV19	CASSHPDRSTRLEQYF
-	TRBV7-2	CASSLGHLEAFF
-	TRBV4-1	CASSQDWSTGEQFF
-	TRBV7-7	CASSSGLAGSNEQFF
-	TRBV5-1	CASSWQDRRAGEQFF
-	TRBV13	CASSSIGTGYGYTF
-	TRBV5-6	CASSLASGASTDTQYF
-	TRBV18	CASSPQKTTNEKLFF
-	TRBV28	CASRLAGPNEQFF
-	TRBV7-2	CASSFPRQGGNTGELFF
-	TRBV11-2	CASSTGLSNQPQHF
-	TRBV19	CASRRTYNSPLHF
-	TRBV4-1	CASSQSGTGGSGYEQFF
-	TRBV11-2	CASSFIGGGSEAFF
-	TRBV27	CASSPGGSSPLHF
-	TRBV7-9	CASSFTGTGIEQFF
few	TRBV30	CAWSAMGTVVSYGYTF
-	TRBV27	CASSLMGLAGAGSYEQYF
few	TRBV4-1	CASSQDKGTGGNRELFF
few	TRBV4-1	CASSPGTGGGNTIYF
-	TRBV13	CASSSGGQPQHF
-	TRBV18	CASSGGWSTDTQYF
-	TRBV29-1	CSVGEGNQPQHF
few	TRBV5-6	CASSFRFRQQPSYEQYF
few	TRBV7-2	CASSIVDRGGGELFF
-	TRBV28	CASSLGGGPYEQYF
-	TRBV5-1	CASSFQGNTEAFF
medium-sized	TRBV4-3	CASSQDGGLQPQHF
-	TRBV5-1	CASRKGDTPGNTIYF
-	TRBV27	CASSSVHSGNTIYF